These T cell receptor beta chains were read from a single sample in a study of cytomegalovirus exposure and HLA in healthy donors. Repertoires were generated with immunoSEQ multiplex PCR, while TCRdb's copy carries only in-frame clones and drops some. The table records around 120,000 clones, over 65% of them present only once. Sample: PBMCs. The origin of the receptors is a woman in her forties in good health and CMV-seronegative. Both conserved end residues are part of each CDR3. Each record gives: V gene, D gene, J gene, clone size, CDR3 protein, CDR3 DNA. D genes are given only for firm matches. Size values are once, few and many counts, or a class for expanded clones, and some rows have none.

V: TRBV14; D: -; J: TRBJ1-2; size: -; CDR3: CASSPIRGNGYTF; DNA: TGTGCCAGCAGCCCGATCCGGGGGAATGGCTACACCTTC
V: TRBV18; D: -; J: TRBJ1-2; size: -; CDR3: CASSSGQSYGYTF; DNA: TGTGCCAGCTCATCCGGACAGAGCTATGGCTACACCTTC
V: TRBV5-1; D: -; J: TRBJ2-5; size: once; CDR3: CASYDSALQETQYF; DNA: TGCGCCAGCTACGACAGCGCCTTGCAAGAGACCCAGTACTTC
V: TRBV28; D: TRBD1; J: TRBJ1-3; size: -; CDR3: CASRYTRGQVSGNTIYF; DNA: TGTGCCAGCAGATACACCAGGGGGCAAGTCTCTGGAAACACCATATATTTT
V: TRBV5-1; D: TRBD1; J: TRBJ1-1; size: -; CDR3: CASSLQGGVLNTEAFF; DNA: TGCGCCAGCAGCCTACAGGGGGGGGTCCTGAACACTGAAGCTTTCTTT
V: TRBV28; D: -; J: TRBJ2-3; size: -; CDR3: CASRGQRPDTQYF; DNA: TGTGCCAGCCGAGGTCAGCGTCCAGATACGCAGTATTTT
V: TRBV5-1; D: TRBD1; J: TRBJ1-2; size: -; CDR3: CASSPQGLANYGYTF; DNA: TGCGCCAGCAGCCCACAGGGGTTAGCTAACTATGGCTACACCTTC
V: TRBV6-6; D: -; J: TRBJ1-3; size: -; CDR3: CASSSLSGNTIYF; DNA: TGTGCCAGCAGTTCCCTCTCTGGAAACACCATATATTTT
V: TRBV29-1; D: TRBD2; J: TRBJ2-7; size: -; CDR3: CSVGSGTSGPEQYF; DNA: TGCAGCGTTGGGTCCGGGACTAGCGGTCCCGAGCAGTACTTC
V: TRBV10-2; D: TRBD2; J: TRBJ2-1; size: -; CDR3: CASSVWRMGSGSSYNEQFF; DNA: TGCGCCAGCAGTGTGTGGAGGATGGGAAGCGGGAGCTCCTACAATGAGCAGTTCTTC
V: TRBV5-1; D: -; J: TRBJ2-2; size: -; CDR3: CASSSVTGQENPGELFF; DNA: TGCGCCAGCAGCTCCGTCACGGGACAAGAGAATCCCGGGGAGCTGTTTTTT
V: TRBV11-2; D: TRBD2; J: TRBJ2-7; size: -; CDR3: CASSWGTSGSYEQYF; DNA: TGTGCCAGCAGCTGGGGCACTAGCGGGTCCTACGAGCAGTACTTC
V: TRBV19; D: -; J: TRBJ2-3; size: -; CDR3: CASSIGGGIFTDTQYF; DNA: TGTGCCAGTAGTATAGGTGGCGGGATCTTCACAGATACGCAGTATTTT
V: TRBV4-3; D: -; J: TRBJ1-4; size: -; CDR3: CASSQDNFSNEKLFF; DNA: TGCGCCAGCAGCCAAGATAATTTTTCTAATGAAAAACTGTTTTTT
V: TRBV7-9; D: TRBD2; J: TRBJ2-1; size: -; CDR3: CSSSSIAGSSYNEQFF; DNA: TGTTCCAGCAGCTCCATAGCGGGGAGCTCCTACAATGAGCAGTTCTTC
V: TRBV2; D: TRBD1; J: TRBJ2-5; size: -; CDR3: CASSEGWAGGSPQETQYF; DNA: TGTGCCAGCAGTGAAGGTTGGGCAGGGGGTTCTCCCCAAGAGACCCAGTACTTC
V: TRBV19; D: -; J: TRBJ1-3; size: -; CDR3: CASTHTSHSGNTIYF; DNA: TGTGCCAGTACCCATACTAGCCACTCTGGAAACACCATATATTTT
V: TRBV18; D: TRBD2; J: TRBJ2-7; size: -; CDR3: CASSPTSGSRYEQYF; DNA: TGTGCCAGCTCTCCGACTAGCGGGAGTCGCTACGAGCAGTACTTC
V: TRBV2; D: -; J: TRBJ2-2; size: -; CDR3: CASSEVYPGELFF; DNA: TGTGCCAGCAGTGAGGTCTACCCCGGGGAGCTGTTTTTT
V: TRBV18; D: TRBD2; J: TRBJ2-1; size: -; CDR3: CASSPSGSRTYNEQFF; DNA: TGTGCCAGCTCACCTAGCGGGAGTCGCACCTACAATGAGCAGTTCTTC
V: TRBV9; D: TRBD1; J: TRBJ2-2; size: -; CDR3: CASSPQGVAGELFF; DNA: TGTGCCAGCAGTCCACAGGGGGTAGCCGGGGAGCTGTTTTTT
V: TRBV2; D: -; J: TRBJ2-3; size: -; CDR3: CASSERRSTDTQYF; DNA: TGTGCCAGCAGTGAAAGGAGGAGCACAGATACGCAGTATTTT
V: TRBV4-2; D: TRBD2; J: TRBJ2-3; size: few; CDR3: CASSQPERGTNTDTQYF; DNA: TGTGCCAGCAGCCAACCTGAACGGGGGACTAACACAGATACGCAGTATTTT
V: TRBV7-2; D: -; J: TRBJ1-1; size: -; CDR3: CASSPRFSGGMAAFF; DNA: TGTGCCAGCAGCCCGAGGTTCTCGGGGGGGATGGCTGCTTTCTTT
V: TRBV7-2; D: -; J: TRBJ2-7; size: -; CDR3: CASSPRQFSYEQYF; DNA: TGTGCCAGCAGCCCCCGACAGTTCTCCTACGAGCAGTACTTC
V: TRBV10-2; D: -; J: TRBJ1-1; size: -; CDR3: CASTGGGRWTEAFF; DNA: TGCGCCAGCACTGGGGGGGGGCGGTGGACTGAAGCTTTCTTT
V: TRBV6-5; D: -; J: TRBJ2-2; size: -; CDR3: CASSRSWRLSHELFF; DNA: TGTGCCAGCAGCCGAAGTTGGCGACTCTCGCATGAGCTGTTTTTT
V: TRBV14; D: TRBD1; J: TRBJ1-1; size: -; CDR3: CASSKDRANTEAFF; DNA: TGTGCCAGCAGCAAGGACAGGGCTAACACTGAAGCTTTCTTT
V: TRBV19; D: TRBD1; J: TRBJ2-1; size: -; CDR3: CASGDREVEQFF; DNA: TGTGCCAGCGGGGACAGGGAGGTTGAGCAGTTCTTC
V: TRBV28; D: -; J: TRBJ1-1; size: -; CDR3: CASSLVYGADTEAFF; DNA: TGTGCCAGCAGTTTAGTTTATGGGGCCGACACTGAAGCTTTCTTT
V: TRBV7-7; D: -; J: TRBJ2-5; size: -; CDR3: CASSLGQGQGETQYF; DNA: TGTGCTAGCAGCTTAGGGCAGGGGCAGGGTGAGACCCAGTACTTC
V: TRBV5-1; D: TRBD2; J: TRBJ2-7; size: -; CDR3: CASSFGLAGAYEQYF; DNA: TGCGCCAGCAGCTTCGGACTAGCGGGAGCCTACGAGCAGTACTTC
V: TRBV11-2; D: TRBD2; J: TRBJ2-3; size: -; CDR3: CASSRSLGTSGYTDTQYF; DNA: TGTGCCAGCAGCCGTAGCCTTGGGACTAGCGGCTACACAGATACGCAGTATTTT
V: TRBV5-8; D: -; J: TRBJ1-2; size: -; CDR3: CASSSTGTNYGYTF; DNA: TGTGCCAGCAGCTCCACCGGGACTAACTATGGCTACACCTTC
V: TRBV14; D: TRBD1; J: TRBJ1-2; size: once; CDR3: CASSTRDSYGYTF; DNA: TGTGCCAGCAGCACCCGGGACAGCTATGGCTACACCTTC
V: TRBV28; D: TRBD2; J: TRBJ2-5; size: -; CDR3: CASSLGGRETQYF; DNA: TGTGCCAGCAGTTTGGGGGGGAGGGAGACCCAGTACTTC
V: TRBV7-7; D: -; J: TRBJ2-6; size: few; CDR3: CASSLSPGANGLTF; DNA: TGTGCTAGCAGCTTATCGCCTGGGGCCAACGGCCTGACTTTC
V: TRBV19; D: TRBD2; J: TRBJ2-1; size: -; CDR3: CASSIDLASGFYNEQFF; DNA: TGTGCCAGTAGTATAGATTTGGCTAGCGGGTTTTACAATGAGCAGTTCTTC
V: TRBV7-2; D: TRBD1; J: TRBJ1-5; size: -; CDR3: CASSPTGGGNQPQHF; DNA: TGTGCCAGCAGCCCGACAGGGGGCGGCAATCAGCCCCAGCATTTT
V: TRBV5-6; D: -; J: TRBJ2-7; size: medium-sized; CDR3: CASSFTSNYYEQYF; DNA: TGTGCCAGCAGCTTTACCTCTAACTACTACGAGCAGTACTTC
V: TRBV27; D: TRBD1; J: TRBJ2-1; size: -; CDR3: CASRTGVRDNEQFF; DNA: TGTGCCAGCAGAACAGGGGTTCGGGACAATGAGCAGTTCTTC
V: TRBV2; D: -; J: TRBJ2-1; size: few; CDR3: CASTGRGAWNEQFF; DNA: TGTGCCAGCACCGGCCGGGGGGCTTGGAATGAGCAGTTCTTC